Shown below are 28 T cell receptor beta chains from a single sample sequenced in a study of cytomegalovirus exposure and HLA in healthy donors. 13 Jbeta primers and 60 Vbeta primers were used for the PCR. TCRdb's copy holds only in-frame clones and misses some; the assay was immunoSEQ multiplex PCR. The sample holds under 300,000 clones; around 80% are singletons and the top ten take about 7.5%. The sample was PBMCs. These receptors all come from a woman between 55 and 75 years old in good health and CMV-seropositive.

The chain recombines TRBV21-1 with TRBJ1-2. TRBV21-1 is classified as a pseudogene. The CDR3 covers 14 residues. CDR3 sequence: CASSKEGSNYGYTF. The CDR3 DNA reads TGTGCCAGCAGCAAGGAGGGCTCTAACTATGGCTACACCTTC.

The rearrangement links TRBV19 to TRBJ1-5; 8 nucleotides line up with TRBD1. The V gene's germline CDR1 is LNHDA and CDR2 SQIVND (reference sequence). V trimming: 5 bases; J trimming: 5 bases; junction bases outside the gene matches: 5. The CDR3 is 14 residues long. For the CDR3, the DNA is TGTGCCAGTAGTCAACAGGGGGGGGATCAGCCCCAGCATTTT. This codes for CASSQQGGDQPQHF.

The CDR3 DNA is TGTGCCAGCAGCCCCCGTAGGGGTCAGCCCCAGCATTTT. It specifies CASSPRRGQPQHF. The chain links TRBV5-6 to TRBJ1-5, with D maybe TRBD1 (5 bases). With 4 bases removed from V and 6 bases from J, the gap between germline ends came to 11 bases. CDR1 is SGHDT and CDR2 is YYEEEE in the germline V gene. This CDR3 spans 13 amino acids.

This rearrangement joins TRBV27 to TRBJ1-5; D ambiguous. V was shortened by 6 bases and J by 4 bases, with 13 bases between the two germline ends. The CDR3 is 14 amino acids. Germline values: CDR1 MNHEY, CDR2 SMNVEV (reference sequence). The CDR3 bases are TGTGCCAGCAGGACACATAGCGGGAATCAGCCCCAGCATTTT. Protein: CASRTHSGNQPQHF.

The CDR3 DNA follows: TGTGCCAGTTCGGAGGGGAGGGACGCTGAAGCTTTCTTT. Residues: CASSEGRDAEAFF. J is TRBJ1-1 and V is TRBV6-5; D is possibly TRBD1 (5 bases). CDR1 MNHEY and CDR2 SVGAGI come from the germline V gene. The CDR3 sequence is 13 residues long. With 9 bases removed from V and 6 bases from J, the gap between germline ends came to 17 bases.

The chain recombines TRBV27 with TRBJ2-6; D is undetermined. Germline V gene lookup returns CDR1 MNHEY and CDR2 SMNVEV (reference sequence). CDR3 length: 16 residues. V lost 5 bases and J lost 0, with 11 bases in between. As DNA, the CDR3 is TGTGCCAGCAGTCCCGACATTAGCTCTGGGGCCAACGTCCTGACTTTC. Protein: CASSPDISSGANVLTF.

The V call is TRBV7-2, the J call TRBJ2-7, with D perhaps matching TRBD1 (5 bases). Germline CDR1 SGHTA, CDR2 FQGNSA. V was pared by 3 bases and J by 2 bases, with 14 bases between. The CDR3 is made up of 15 amino acids. CDR3: CASSLGPRMTYEQYF. The CDR3 coding sequence is TGTGCCAGCAGCTTGGGGCCCAGAATGACCTACGAGCAGTACTTC.

The chain employs TRBV7-9 and TRBJ1-2; tentative D call: TRBD1 (5 bases). Looked up from germline, CDR1 is SEHNR and CDR2 is FQNEAQ (reference sequence). The CDR3 loop spans 13 amino acids. With 7 bases removed from V and 2 bases from J, the gap between germline ends came to 11 bases. The CDR3 nucleotides are TGTGCCAGCACCCCCAGGGTAAACTATGGCTACACCTTC. Amino acid sequence: CASTPRVNYGYTF.

The rearrangement links TRBV10-3 to TRBJ2-3; 7 nucleotides agree with TRBD2. J lost 4 bases, V lost 4 bases, and 11 bases had no gene match. Germline CDR1 is ENHRY and CDR2 is SYGVKD. CDR3 length: 16 residues. The CDR3 loop reads CAISGRRGSGADTQYF. CDR3 nucleotide sequence: TGTGCCATCAGTGGAAGACGCGGGAGCGGGGCAGATACGCAGTATTTT.

The CDR3 DNA sequence: TGCGCCAGCAGCCCCTTACTAGCGGGAGGCGGCGAGCAGTTCTTC. The encoded protein is CASSPLLAGGGEQFF. The V call is TRBV5-1, the J call TRBJ2-1; 12 positions match TRBD2. The germline V gene has CDR1 SGHRS and CDR2 YFSETQ. V gave up 4 bases and J gave up 10 bases; unmatched junction bases: 9. The CDR3 has 15 residues.

Here the CDR3 reads CASSLIQNANTGELFF. The CDR3 DNA is TGTGCCAGCAGCTTAATTCAGAACGCGAACACCGGGGAGCTGTTTTTT. The V call is TRBV7-3, the J call TRBJ2-2, with D unclear. The germline CDR1 and CDR2 sequences are SGHTA and FQGTGA. The CDR3 sequence is 16 residues long. V dropped 1 base and J dropped 0 bases, with 9 bases sitting between them.

This rearrangement joins TRBV27 to TRBJ1-2, with 8 bases fitting TRBD1. CDR3 size: 15 residues. Losses at the gene ends were 2 bases for V and 2 bases for J; bases not matched to a gene: 4. The germline gives CDR1 MNHEY, CDR2 SMNVEV (reference sequence). CDR3 coding DNA: TGTGCCAGCAGTTTAGCAGGGGGCTCGAACTATGGCTACACCTTC. The encoded protein is CASSLAGGSNYGYTF.

Concerning this clone itself: The sample has other DNA sequences that encode this CDR3 too. The chain combines TRBV7-9 with TRBJ2-7; TRBD2 agrees at 8 bases. In germline, CDR1 is SEHNR, CDR2 FQNEAQ (reference sequence). This CDR3 spans 15 amino acids. V dropped 2 bases and J dropped 4; count of bases not matched to a gene: 7. CDR3 loop: CASSLLGSGSYEQYF. The DNA for the CDR3 is TGTGCCAGCAGCTTATTGGGAAGCGGGAGTTACGAGCAGTACTTC.

Of note for this clone: The same CDR3 arises from other DNA sequences in this sample as well. The V and J genes are TRBV6-5 and TRBJ1-2; D remains ambiguous. Trimming pared 4 bases from V and 4 bases from J, leaving 4 bases between. CDR1 is MNHEY and CDR2 is SVGAGI in the germline V gene. The CDR3 totals 11 residues. CDR3 sequence reads: CASSSGYGYTF. In DNA, the CDR3 is TGTGCCAGCAGTTCCGGCTATGGCTACACCTTC.

This clone appeared a single time. The V and J genes are TRBV29-1 and TRBJ2-3; 9 nucleotides line up with TRBD1. Germline CDR1 reads SQVTM; CDR2 reads ANQGSEA. V trimming: 1 base; J trimming: 9 bases; junction bases outside the gene matches: 5. There are 13 residues in the CDR3. CDR3 region: CSVEAGTGRTQYF. The CDR3, as DNA: TGCAGCGTTGAAGCCGGGACAGGGCGAACGCAGTATTTT.

The chain combines TRBV5-1 with TRBJ2-1, with 7 bases matching TRBD1. The trim removed 8 bases at V and 10 bases at J, leaving 6 bases unmatched. This CDR3 contains 11 residues. Germline V lookup: CDR1 SGHRS, CDR2 YFSETQ. The CDR3 protein is CASNGQVEQFF. The CDR3 DNA is TGCGCCAGTAACGGACAGGTCGAGCAGTTCTTC.

V and J are TRBV7-8 and TRBJ2-5, with a possible D match to TRBD2 (6 bases). Germline V lookup: CDR1 SGHVS, CDR2 FQNEAQ. V was clipped by 5 bases and J by 1 base, with 17 bases between them. The CDR3 covers 16 residues. CDR3: CASSPRRAGIQETQYF. CDR3 coding DNA: TGTGCCAGCAGCCCCCGACGCGCGGGGATCCAAGAGACCCAGTACTTC.

The chain joins TRBV6-6 to TRBJ1-4; D is unresolved. This CDR3 contains 14 residues. The germline V gene has CDR1 MNHNY and CDR2 SVGAGI (reference sequence). V lost 6 bases, J lost 6 bases, and 14 bases lay in between. CDR3 protein: CASRETGEHEKLFF. CDR3 nucleotides: TGTGCCAGCAGAGAGACGGGAGAGCATGAAAAACTGTTTTTT.

This clone was seen just once. The V gene is TRBV7-9, the J gene TRBJ1-2; TRBD1 might be the D (5 bases). CDR3 length equals 16 residues. CDR1 is SEHNR, CDR2 FQNEAQ, per germline (reference sequence). V gave up 1 base and J gave up 0 bases, with 12 bases separating them. The CDR3 DNA reads TGTGCCAGCAGCTTAGTTGGGGCAGGCACTAACTATGGCTACACCTTC. Encoded protein: CASSLVGAGTNYGYTF.

This rearrangement joins TRBV6-1 to TRBJ1-5, with a weak D call TRBD1 (6 bases). The CDR3 loop spans 19 amino acids. V dropped 1 base and J dropped 0 bases, with 19 bases sitting between them. CDR1 and CDR2 from the germline V gene are MNHNS and SASEGT. DNA of the CDR3: TGTGCCAGCAGTGAAGAATGGGGGGGCAGGTTCGGTAGCAATCAGCCCCAGCATTTT. As protein: CASSEEWGGRFGSNQPQHF.

This rearrangement joins TRBV5-8 to TRBJ2-7; 9 bases are shared with TRBD1. The V gene's germline CDR1 is SGHTS and CDR2 YDEGEE. CDR3 length equals 13 residues. Germline trimming cut 3 bases from V and 4 bases from J; bases unmatched to any gene: 2. The chain's CDR3 is CASSSDRGYEQYF. CDR3 DNA: TGTGCCAGCAGCTCGGACAGGGGTTACGAGCAGTACTTC. Together with reference TRBV5-8 and TRBJ2-7, the CDR3 gives the full variable domain: EAGVTQSPTHLIKTRGQQATLRCSPISGHTSVYWYQQALGLGLQFLLWYDEGEERNRGNFPPRFSGRQFPNYSSELNVNALELEDSALYLCASSSDRGYEQYFGPGTRLTVT.

The CDR3 sequence: CASSLTPLLSGSTGNEQFF. The CDR3 DNA is TGTGCCAGCAGCTTAACGCCCCTTCTTAGCGGGAGTACGGGCAATGAGCAGTTCTTC. This chain links TRBV7-3 with TRBJ2-1; 9 bases align to TRBD2. V dropped 0 bases and J dropped 6; count of bases not matched to a gene: 15. Germline V gives CDR1 SGHTA, CDR2 FQGTGA. This CDR3 has 19 amino acids.

The chain is built from TRBV9 and TRBJ1-4; D uncertain. Deletions cut 4 bases from V and 2 bases from J, with 12 bases between. The CDR3 is 15 amino acids. Germline values: CDR1 SGDLS, CDR2 YYNGEE. CDR3 nucleotides: TGTGCCAGCAGCCCCGCGGGAGGGACTAATGAAAAACTGTTTTTT. Translation: CASSPAGGTNEKLFF.

Comment on this clone: The sample has other DNA sequences that encode this CDR3 too. The CDR3 protein is CSVGGGQETQYF. CDR3 nucleotides: TGCAGCGTTGGCGGCGGGCAAGAGACCCAGTACTTC. The chain recombines TRBV29-1 with TRBJ2-5; D perhaps matches TRBD2 (5 bases). Trimming stripped 4 bases from V and 2 bases from J, with 8 bases between. Germline-derived CDR1 and CDR2 are SQVTM and ANQGSEA. The CDR3 has 12 amino acids.

This chain links TRBV9 with TRBJ2-3, with D perhaps matching TRBD1 (5 bases). This CDR3 contains 17 residues. Per the germline V gene, CDR1 is SGDLS and CDR2 is YYNGEE. V gave up 7 bases and J gave up 6 bases, with 27 bases separating them. The CDR3 DNA sequence: TGTGCCAGCGCCCCTGGGCCAGGGTACGGTTCTTTGGATACGCAGTATTTT. Its protein product is CASAPGPGYGSLDTQYF.

This clone was seen a few times. The chain employs TRBV7-3 and TRBJ2-3; D might be TRBD1 (6 bases). Germline-derived CDR1 and CDR2 are SGHTA and FQGTGA. Trimming took 5 bases from V and 2 from J, leaving 11 bases between them. The CDR3 runs 14 residues. Written as DNA, the CDR3 is TGTGCCAGCAGCCTCGGGACAAACACAGATACGCAGTATTTT. It is translated as CASSLGTNTDTQYF.

This chain joins TRBV5-1 and TRBJ2-2, with D possibly matching TRBD2 (6 bases). Germline V CDR1 and CDR2: SGHRS, YFSETQ. CDR3 length equals 16 residues. Trimming cost V 2 bases and J 1 base, with 12 bases left between them. The DNA for the CDR3 is TGCGCCAGCAGCTTAGGAGGGGTGCTGAACACCGGGGAGCTGTTTTTT. This gives the protein CASSLGGVLNTGELFF.

This chain joins TRBV27 and TRBJ2-2; no definite D call. CDR1 and CDR2 from the germline V gene are MNHEY and SMNVEV (reference sequence). The V end lost 5 bases, the J end lost 0 bases, and 4 bases lay between the germline ends. CDR3 size: 13 residues. CDR3 loop: CASSNSNTGELFF. The CDR3 coding sequence is TGTGCCAGCAGTAACTCGAACACCGGGGAGCTGTTTTTT.